The T cell receptor beta chain under discussion was sequenced for a study of T cell repertoires in cytomegalovirus infection. For this clonotype: Its specificity is not known. Since a much larger clone is just one base distant, this may be a read error.

One entry per CDR3 protein, called by TCRdb with MiXCR from the reads. The sample records more than 250,000 distinct CDR3 sequences, around 25% being singletons. General study points: CMV carriers with the relevant HLA were identified by cumulative public TCR beta family frequency. The response measured ex vivo was dominated by TCR beta clonotypes (HLA-C-restricted and CMV-specific).

This sequence was found in a human donor in good health (CMV status not recorded). Some clones in this sample may be carry-over from other donors' samples. The sequencing here drew on cultured PBMCs, taken from culture after CMV antigen stimulation.

CDR3 sequence reads: CASSAEGTSGYNEQLF. In DNA, the CDR3 is TGTGCCAGCAGCGCCGAAGGGACTAGCGGATACAATGAGCAGCTCTTC. This chain connects TRBV7-2 to TRBJ2-1; 11 positions match TRBD2. The CDR3 sequence is 16 residues long. In germline, CDR1 is SGHTA, CDR2 FQGNSA.